Sequencing of this TCR beta chain was carried out in a study of blood T cell repertoires in COVID-19 (dated by TCRdb to about 2020). Background for the entire study: Collaborator samples came from the United States, Italy and Spain and covered acute and convalescent phases of COVID-19. The prospective study material was composed of cDNA or gDNA derived from T cells, B-cell-depleted T cells, or PBMCs. The dataset comprised deeply sampled blood TCRbeta repertoires from subjects exposed to, actively infected with, or recovered from COVID-19. A freely available public database, intended as a resource for researchers studying the immune response to SARS-CoV-2, is where the repertoires were released. The samples were drawn from the first 160 participants of the ongoing ImmuneRACE study and from 950 to 1,500 subjects provided by 6 global collaborators. Sample metadata almost always included a de-identified subject ID, COVID-19 status, age in years and sex. Where available, HLA class I and class II types were taken from metadata supplied by the sample provider and were not determined by assay-based typing. Broader findings and caveats from the paper: The amount of clinical and demographic metadata varied by source and participant and was provided uncurated.

V gives up 5 bases and J gives up 4 bases, and the segment between their germline ends measures 19 bases. The CDR3 sequence holds 16 residues, the cysteine and phenylalanine included. The retained sequence is limited to the CDR3, 48 bases, with the frame set at the first base. CDR1 and CDR2 are read off the germline V gene as SGDLS and YYNGEE. Each collaborating institution followed its own protocols to collect whole blood in K2EDTA tubes. For TCRbeta analysis, collaborators shipped samples in one of three forms: frozen whole blood, isolated PBMCs, or DNA extracted from either of those sample types. The immunoSEQ Assay, a bias-controlled multiplex PCR, was used to amplify TCRbeta CDR3 regions from genomic DNA. The paper's processing steps were these. The number of nucleated cells in each sample was estimated from the amplification of reference gene primers within the assay. Sequence reads were collapsed and filtered to measure the absolute abundance of every unique TCRbeta CDR3 rearrangement. For each sample, productive Simpson clonality was calculated by taking the square root of Simpson's diversity index across productive rearrangements. TCRdb mirrors the immuneACCESS table, restricted to in-frame sequences. Some clones are absent from its copies; in checked studies, under half trace to an unresolved V gene, and the reason for the others is unknown. V and J calls plus clone size are reproduced from that table; the DNA served to infer D and trimming. The sample contains tens of thousands of clones, around 82% of them found a single time. The top ten clones comprise 5% to 6% of the sample.

On this clone itself: It lacks a known antigen. Base qualities are not recorded, but no much larger clone differs from it by a single base.

Sequencing was carried out using peripheral blood. This receptor was identified in a middle-aged man with active COVID-19. The V and J segments used are TRBV9 and TRBJ1-3; tentative D gene TRBD1, with 5 bases matching. The DNA sequence is given as TGTGCCAGCAGTAGGGAGGGGTCCCTTGCCGGAAACACCATATATTTT. It translates as CASSREGSLAGNTIYF.